The 8 T cell receptor beta chains below all came from one sample that was sequenced in a study of cytomegalovirus exposure and HLA in healthy donors. The PCR used 60 Vbeta and 13 Jbeta primers. Sequencing was performed with immunoSEQ multiplex PCR; in TCRdb, only in-frame clones are kept and a portion is missing. In the table there are some 130,000 clones, about 80% of which are singletons. Source material: PBMCs. The receptors shown here come from a man between 18 and 35 years old in good health and CMV-seronegative.

V usage is TRBV2 and J usage is TRBJ1-2, with TRBD1 as a possible D gene (6 bases). Looked up from germline, CDR1 is SNHLY and CDR2 is FYNNEI. V lost 6 bases, J lost 2 bases, and 10 bases lay in between. The CDR3 is 13 residues long. The CDR3 DNA follows: TGTGCCAGCAGCAGGGACACCAACTATGGCTACACCTTC. This encodes CASSRDTNYGYTF.

The sample holds one count of this clone. The chain combines TRBV7-3 with TRBJ2-1, with 16 positions matching TRBD2. Germline values: CDR1 SGHTA, CDR2 FQGTGA. The CDR3 spans 15 residues. Trimming cost V 5 bases and J 9 bases; bases outside gene matches: 4. The CDR3 DNA reads TGTGCCAGCAGCGAGGGACTAGCGGGAGGGATTGAGCAGTTCTTC. Protein: CASSEGLAGGIEQFF.

The CDR3 sequence: CASKAGGSREFF. The CDR3 DNA reads TGTGCCAGCAAAGCGGGAGGATCAAGAGAGTTCTTC. The rearrangement links TRBV6-5 to TRBJ2-1; 9 bases fit TRBD2. V trimming: 7 bases; J trimming: 14 bases; junction bases outside the gene matches: 9. This CDR3 comprises 12 residues. The germline V gene has CDR1 MNHEY and CDR2 SVGAGI.

The CDR3 reads CATSRAVNLYEQYF. The CDR3 DNA follows: TGTGCCACCAGCAGAGCTGTGAACCTCTACGAGCAGTACTTC. The chain carries TRBV15 and TRBJ2-5; D is ambiguous. The last part of the DNA fits TRBJ2-7 better; the J call may be wrong. This CDR3 is 14 amino acids long. The germline V gene has CDR1 LNHNV and CDR2 YYDKDF (reference sequence).

The rearrangement uses TRBV9 and TRBJ2-2, with a possible D match to TRBD2 (6 bases). Per germline, CDR1 SGDLS and CDR2 YYNGEE. The V end was cut by 7 bases, the J end by 6 bases, with 16 bases between. The CDR3 loop spans 14 amino acids. The CDR3: CASGSGNPSGELFF. The CDR3 DNA is TGTGCCAGCGGTAGCGGAAATCCTTCCGGGGAGCTGTTTTTT. The whole variable domain, remainder taken from reference TRBV9 and TRBJ2-2, is DSGVTQTPKHLITATGQRVTLRCSPRSGDLSVYWYQQSLDQGLQFLIQYYNGEERAKGNILERFSAQQFPDLHSELNLSSLELGDSALYFCASGSGNPSGELFFGEGSRLTVL.

This rearrangement joins TRBV4-1 to TRBJ1-5; perhaps TRBD1 as D (6 bases). This CDR3 comprises 15 residues. Germline loops: CDR1 MGHRA, CDR2 YSYEKL. The germline V and J ends were trimmed by 3 bases and 0 bases, with 9 bases remaining between them. The chain's CDR3 is CASSHQQGSNQPQHF. DNA of the CDR3: TGCGCCAGCAGCCATCAACAGGGTAGCAATCAGCCCCAGCATTTT.

The chain recombines TRBV30 with TRBJ1-2, with D maybe TRBD1 (5 bases). Trimming left V 4 bases short and J 4 bases short, with 10 bases between. CDR1 and CDR2 (germline): GTSNPN, SVGIG (reference sequence). This CDR3 has 12 amino acids. DNA for the CDR3: TGTGCCTGGACCTGGGGCACCTATGGCTACACCTTC. This translates into CAWTWGTYGYTF.

The chain uses TRBV14 and TRBJ1-5; D unresolved. V was cut by 2 bases and J by 1 base, with 9 bases left in between. Germline V gene sequence: CDR1 SGHDN, CDR2 FVKESK. This CDR3 has 15 amino acids. CDR3 in amino acids: CASSQPGGSNQPQHF. The CDR3 nucleotides read TGTGCCAGCAGCCAACCCGGAGGAAGCAATCAGCCCCAGCATTTT.